The clone carrying this T cell receptor beta chain appeared a few times. What it binds is unknown. V lost 0 bases and J lost 0, with 9 bases in between. The germline gives CDR1 MGHRA, CDR2 YSYEKL. There are 16 residues in the CDR3. TCRdb re-called the RT-PCR reads through MiXCR, storing one row per CDR3 protein. The repertoire holds approximately 570,000 distinct CDR3 sequences, around 8% seen once, with around 13% in the top ten. The sample comes from a study of response to subunit inactivated influenza vaccine. Study results and caveats: It was suggested by the authors that few new T cells are recruited by each seasonal influenza vaccination.

The sample consisted of PBMCs from blood, taken less than 30 months after vaccination. This TCR was recovered from a man aged 50-75 years who received an inactivated influenza vaccine. The chain is built from TRBV4-1 and TRBJ1-3; D ambiguous. CDR3 DNA: TGCGCCAGCAGCCAAGATATGTCGTCCTCTGGAAACACCATATATTTT. Protein: CASSQDMSSSGNTIYF.